Given below is one T cell receptor (beta chain) in context. A J-beta primer mix and a sample-barcoded 5' primer were used in a second PCR of about 7 to 12 cycles. Each cDNA molecule was tagged by a template-switch adaptor that had 12 random nucleotides. Via MiXCR, TCRdb re-called the 5' RACE reads, giving one row per CDR3 protein. The data contain over a million distinct CDR3 sequences, approximately 63% of them singletons. These data come from a study of blood T cells in healthy people across ages. Donors ranged from roughly 6 to 95 years old and were healthy Caucasians in Russia. CDR3 length equals 11 residues. In germline, CDR1 is SQVTM, CDR2 ANQGSEA.

This sequence originates from a man between 18 and 35 years old in good health. Sample: blood. The chain joins TRBV29-1 to TRBJ2-5; D might be TRBD2 (6 bases). The end of the DNA fits TRBJ2-7 better, so the J call may be wrong. The DNA of the CDR3 is TGCAGCGTCGCGGGAATTTACGAGCAGTACTTC. The encoded protein is CSVAGIYEQYF.